A selection of T cell receptor beta chains follows, all from one sample in a study of beta chain features in type 1 diabetes. Sequencing was performed with immunoSEQ multiplex PCR; in TCRdb, only in-frame clones are kept and a portion is missing. The top ten hold 2% to 2.5% of the sample, which has about 150,000 clones, 7.5% to 10% seen once. Input material: central memory CD4+ T cells from blood. The receptors were sampled from a woman younger than 35 in good health. Each CDR3 is given with its conserved first and last residue. A D gene is named only where the DNA matches it firmly.

d_gene | v_gene | CDR3aa
TRBD2 | TRBV19 | CATGTSGRSETQYF
TRBD2 | TRBV7-2 | CASSFATSFQDTQYF
TRBD1 | TRBV23-1 | CASSRLSKIDREITQPQHF
. | TRBV29-1 | CSVQNNDGAYEQYF
TRBD1 | TRBV7-6 | CASSGTAYTDTQYF
TRBD1 | TRBV25-1 | CASSEAWGGQGPSYEQYF
TRBD2 | TRBV2 | CASRSQTGGKETQYF
TRBD2 | TRBV6-1 | CASSGTSGDLAKNIQYF
TRBD2 | TRBV11-2 | CASSPFLSGRGDEQFF
TRBD2 | TRBV11-2 | CASSLGPAGDYEQFF
. | TRBV5-6 | CASSFESWGGGDTQYF
TRBD1 | TRBV6-5 | CASRDTGGGNEKLFF
TRBD1 | TRBV29-1 | CSVEIRGFPLHSYEQYF
TRBD2 | TRBV7-3 | CASSFGGAADTQYF
. | TRBV15 | CATSRVAGNRVLPDTQYF
TRBD1 | TRBV5-1 | CASLKGQGAHNEQFF
. | TRBV7-3 | CASSPGRGLGQRRDEQFF
. | TRBV19 | CASSMTSTFNTGELFF
. | TRBV15 | CATSFPSLGANVLTF
. | TRBV30 | CAWSSMIGGRYEQYF
. | TRBV6-6 | CASNPGAEGYTF
. | TRBV5-1 | CASSPRGVPAEAFF
. | TRBV15 | CATSRDNGEETQYF
TRBD1 | TRBV11-2 | CASSTRTGGGGNTEAFF
. | TRBV18 | CASSPQGGYNEQFF